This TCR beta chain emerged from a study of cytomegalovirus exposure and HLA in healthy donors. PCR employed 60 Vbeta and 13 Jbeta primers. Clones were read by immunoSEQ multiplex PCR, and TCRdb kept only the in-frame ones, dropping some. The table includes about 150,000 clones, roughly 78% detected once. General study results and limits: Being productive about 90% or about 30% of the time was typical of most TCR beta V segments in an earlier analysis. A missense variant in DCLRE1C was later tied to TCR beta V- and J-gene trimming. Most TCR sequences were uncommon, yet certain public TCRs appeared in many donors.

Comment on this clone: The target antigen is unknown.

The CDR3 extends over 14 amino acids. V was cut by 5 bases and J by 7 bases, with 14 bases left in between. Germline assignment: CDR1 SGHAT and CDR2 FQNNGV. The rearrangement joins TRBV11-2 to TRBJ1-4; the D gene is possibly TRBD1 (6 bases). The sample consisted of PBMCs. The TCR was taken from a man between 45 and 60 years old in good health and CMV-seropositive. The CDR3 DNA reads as TGTGCCAGCAGCCCTGGGACAAGGGGTGAAAAACTGTTTTTT. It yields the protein CASSPGTRGEKLFF.